This TCR beta chain emerged from a study of cytomegalovirus exposure and HLA in healthy donors. General study points: There was a cluster of highly shared sequence variants that was likely a sequencing artifact.

On this clone itself: The antigen is unknown.

Amplification used 60 Vbeta primers and 13 Jbeta primers. Measured with immunoSEQ multiplex PCR; TCRdb has only the in-frame clones, and not every one. Of 52,000 or so clones in the sample, about three quarters were seen once. The CDR3 loop spans 16 amino acids. The junction had 8 bases not matched to a gene; V was cut back by 1 base and J by 5 bases. CDR1 is SGHNT and CDR2 is YYREEE in the germline V gene (reference sequence). The chain is built from TRBV5-4 and TRBJ2-7, with 11 positions matching TRBD2. This clonotype originated in a woman aged 40 to 50 in good health and CMV-seropositive. Sequencing was performed on PBMCs. This CDR3 is CASSLMPSGGINEQYF. For the CDR3, the DNA is TGTGCCAGCAGCTTGATGCCTAGCGGGGGGATAAACGAGCAGTACTTC. Drawing the rest from reference TRBV5-4 and TRBJ2-7, the complete variable domain is ETGVTQSPTHLIKTRGQQVTLRCSSQSGHNTVSWYQQALGQGPQFIFQYYREEENGRGNFPPRFSGLQFPNYSSELNVNALELDDSALYLCASSLMPSGGINEQYFGPGTRLTVT.